The 6 T cell receptor beta chains reported below all come from one sample, sequenced in a study of CD4 T cells in relation to SARS-CoV-2 and coronaviruses. CD4+ T cells from unexposed donors were obtained before the COVID-19 pandemic (2011-2018). Assay: immunoSEQ multiplex PCR; the TCRdb copy retains only in-frame clones and omits some. The sample holds 50,000 to 70,000 clones, around 87% seen once. The sample taken for sequencing was memory CD4+ T cells from PBMCs. Source of these receptors: a human donor in good health.

The rearrangement uses TRBV2 and TRBJ2-7, with D perhaps given as TRBD1 or TRBD2 (5 bases each). Germline values: CDR1 SNHLY, CDR2 FYNNEI. The CDR3 sequence is 15 residues long. The germline V and J ends were trimmed by 7 bases and 2 bases, with 18 bases remaining between them. The CDR3 is CASKTGRTSTYEQYF. In DNA form, the CDR3 reads TGTGCCAGCAAAACGGGACGGACTTCCACCTACGAGCAGTACTTC.

The chain couples TRBV6-4 to TRBJ2-1; 12 bases align to TRBD1. With 5 bases clipped from V and 8 bases from J, the junction kept 7 bases outside the gene matches. From germline, CDR1 is MRHNA and CDR2 SNTAGT. The CDR3 totals 15 residues. The CDR3: CASSPMGQGADEQFF. For the CDR3, the DNA is TGTGCCAGCAGTCCAATGGGACAGGGGGCAGATGAGCAGTTCTTC.

V usage is TRBV5-1 and J usage is TRBJ2-5; TRBD1 is a possible D gene (5 bases). The CDR3 has 15 residues. Germline V gives CDR1 SGHRS, CDR2 YFSETQ. V shed 2 bases and J shed 3 bases, with 14 bases lying between them. CDR3 in amino acids: CASSFMKGAEETQYF. The DNA of the CDR3 is TGCGCCAGCAGCTTTATGAAAGGGGCAGAAGAGACCCAGTACTTC.

About this clone itself: This specimen includes other DNA sequences encoding the same CDR3. V gene TRBV6-5 combines with J gene TRBJ2-7; D may be TRBD2 (5 bases). Germline lookup yields CDR1 MNHEY and CDR2 SVGAGI. Trimming cost V 7 bases and J 3 bases, with 7 bases left between them. This CDR3 spans 11 amino acids. As DNA, the CDR3 is TGTGCCAGCAAGGGAGTCTACGAGCAGTACTTC. The encoded protein is CASKGVYEQYF.

This clone was detected only a few times. This chain joins TRBV10-3 and TRBJ1-5, with a possible D match to TRBD1 (5 bases). The CDR3 extends over 16 amino acids. Germline V gene lookup returns CDR1 ENHRY and CDR2 SYGVKD. Deletions cut 8 bases from V and 7 bases from J, with 24 bases between. The CDR3 reads CAIGGNRGGVGQPQHF. Written as DNA, the CDR3 is TGTGCCATCGGCGGGAACCGGGGAGGGGTTGGGCAGCCCCAGCATTTT.

This clone was observed once. The chain carries TRBV30 and TRBJ2-4; 14 bases line up with TRBD2. This CDR3 has 16 residues. The V and J ends lost 1 base and 2 bases, in that order; junction bases with no gene match: 1. The germline V gene encodes CDR1 GTSNPN and CDR2 SVGIG (reference sequence). The CDR3 DNA follows: TGTGCCTGGAGTGGACTAGCGGGGGGGCCCAAAAACATTCAGTACTTC. This gives the protein CAWSGLAGGPKNIQYF.